This entry lists 8 T cell receptor beta chains sequenced from one sample in a study of blood T cell repertoires in COVID-19. Here immunoSEQ multiplex PCR was the method, and the copy in TCRdb shows in-frame clones only, minus some. This sample has 150,000 to 250,000 clones, with roughly nine tenths found just once. The sample was PBMCs or T cells enriched from blood (not recorded which). The origin of the receptors is a young woman who had recovered from COVID-19.

This clone was recorded once. This chain connects TRBV7-9 to TRBJ1-2; D call uncertain. V gave up 5 bases and J gave up 1 base, with 8 bases separating them. CDR1 is SEHNR, CDR2 FQNEAQ, per germline (reference sequence). The CDR3 has 13 residues. Written as DNA, the CDR3 is TGTGCCAGCAGCGGAGTCGTTAACTATGGCTACACCTTC. Amino acids: CASSGVVNYGYTF.

The chain employs TRBV10-3 and TRBJ2-1; 11 bases fit TRBD2. This CDR3 is built from 16 residues. The trim removed 6 bases at V and 0 bases at J, leaving 4 bases unmatched. Germline V gives CDR1 ENHRY, CDR2 SYGVKD. CDR3 sequence reads: CAIRGTSGFSYNEQFF. CDR3 nucleotide sequence: TGTGCCATCAGAGGGACTAGCGGCTTCTCCTACAATGAGCAGTTCTTC.

J is TRBJ1-2 and V is TRBV2; no firm D call. CDR1 is SNHLY and CDR2 is FYNNEI in the germline V gene. The CDR3 covers 12 residues. V was pared by 5 bases and J by 7 bases, with 11 bases between. The CDR3 reads CASSLSVVGYTF. Written as DNA, the CDR3 is TGTGCCAGCAGTTTGTCAGTCGTTGGCTACACCTTC.

The J gene is TRBJ1-5, the V gene TRBV19; 9 nucleotides match TRBD1. The J segment lost 7 bases and the V segment lost 0 bases, leaving 7 bases of the junction unmatched. From germline, CDR1 is LNHDA and CDR2 SQIVND (reference sequence). The CDR3 has 16 residues. CDR3 sequence (DNA): TGTGCCAGTAGTATAGAGGGGACAGGGATAGAGCAGCCCCAGCATTTT. It yields the protein CASSIEGTGIEQPQHF.

The J gene is TRBJ2-2, the V gene TRBV11-3, with a weak D call TRBD1 (5 bases). Trimming stripped 5 bases from V and 7 bases from J, with 17 bases between. Germline assignment: CDR1 SGHNT and CDR2 YENEEA. The length of the CDR3 is 15 residues. In DNA form, the CDR3 reads TGTGCCAGCAGCCCTGCGGAGTGGGGCGGCGGGGAGCTGTTTTTT. As protein: CASSPAEWGGGELFF.

V usage is TRBV28 and J usage is TRBJ1-2; D gene ambiguous. Germline-derived CDR1 and CDR2 are MDHEN and SYDVKM. V was pared by 4 bases and J by 10 bases, with 25 bases between. CDR3 length: 16 amino acids. The CDR3 bases are TGTGCCAGCAGTTCCATTACCGGCGACCTTGGGAGGGACTACACCTTC. It is translated as CASSSITGDLGRDYTF.

This CDR3 reads CASSSVAGVDTGELFF. The CDR3 DNA is TGTGCCAGCAGCTCCGTAGCAGGGGTCGACACCGGGGAGCTGTTTTTT. The chain recombines TRBV7-3 with TRBJ2-2, with D possibly being TRBD1 (6 bases). CDR1 is SGHTA, CDR2 FQGTGA, per germline. This CDR3 is 16 amino acids long. V was pared by 4 bases and J by 3 bases, with 15 bases between.

The chain couples TRBV19 to TRBJ1-5, with 7 positions matching TRBD1. Germline V gene lookup returns CDR1 LNHDA and CDR2 SQIVND (reference sequence). The CDR3 length is 14 residues. V trimming: 7 bases; J trimming: 1 base; junction bases outside the gene matches: 4. Written as DNA, the CDR3 is TGTGCCAGTAACAGGGGTTTAAGCAATCAGCCCCAGCATTTT. Its protein product is CASNRGLSNQPQHF. The whole variable domain, filled in from reference TRBV19 and TRBJ1-5, reads DGGITQSPKYLFRKEGQNVTLSCEQNLNHDAMYWYRQDPGQGLRLIYYSQIVNDFQKGDIAEGYSVSREKKESFPLTVTSAQKNPTAFYLCASNRGLSNQPQHFGDGTRLSIL.